These 16 T cell receptor beta chains were sequenced from one sample in a study of cytotoxic CD8 clonotypes in ibrutinib-treated CLL. TCRdb keeps only in-frame clones here, not all; method: immunoSEQ multiplex PCR. The sample holds roughly 53,000 clones, approximately 50% seen once. This sample comprised PBMCs, obtained at disease progression, from a patient treated with ibrutinib. The receptors here all came from a human donor with chronic lymphocytic leukemia.

The chain couples TRBV27 to TRBJ1-1; D is unclear. Trimming removed 5 bases at V and 0 bases at J, with 7 bases between. CDR3 length: 13 amino acids. Per the germline V gene, CDR1 is MNHEY and CDR2 is SMNVEV (reference sequence). Here the CDR3 reads CASSRYMNTEAFF. CDR3 nucleotide sequence: TGTGCCAGCAGTCGGTATATGAACACTGAAGCTTTCTTT.

The CDR3 protein is CASRGEGGTEAFF. CDR3 nucleotide sequence: TGTGCCAGCAGAGGTGAAGGGGGGACTGAAGCTTTCTTT. V usage is TRBV21-1 and J usage is TRBJ1-1. TRBV21-1 is labeled a pseudogene. This CDR3 comprises 13 residues.

V and J are TRBV11-2 and TRBJ1-1; D not certain. Per the germline V gene, CDR1 is SGHAT and CDR2 is FQNNGV. The CDR3 consists of 13 residues. V was trimmed by 3 bases and J by 0 bases, leaving 5 bases between them. In DNA form, the CDR3 reads TGTGCCAGCAGCTTGCAGGTGAACACTGAAGCTTTCTTT. This translates into CASSLQVNTEAFF.

V gene TRBV6-5 combines with J gene TRBJ1-3, with D perhaps TRBD1 (5 bases). CDR1 is MNHEY, CDR2 SVGAGI, per germline. Trimming took 7 bases from V and 0 from J, leaving 13 bases between them. The CDR3 length is 15 residues. The CDR3 loop is CASNSGLNSGNTIYF. The CDR3 nucleotides are TGTGCCAGCAATTCGGGACTGAACTCTGGAAACACCATATATTTT.

The chain carries TRBV5-1 and TRBJ2-7, with a tentative D call TRBD2 (7 bases). V gave up 4 bases and J gave up 1 base, with 18 bases separating them. CDR1 and CDR2 (germline): SGHRS, YFSETQ. The CDR3 has 16 residues. The CDR3 is CASSRGASGISYEQYF. CDR3 in DNA: TGCGCCAGCAGCCGGGGGGCGTCAGGGATTTCCTACGAGCAGTACTTC.

CDR3 bases: TGTGCCAGCAGCTTGGCCGGGGGGGAGGCCTACGAGCAGTACTTC. It specifies CASSLAGGEAYEQYF. The V call is TRBV5-8, the J call TRBJ2-7; 8 bases agree with TRBD2. Germline-derived CDR1 and CDR2 are SGHTS and YDEGEE. There are 15 residues in the CDR3. After removal of 0 bases from V and 2 bases from J, the junction contained 4 bases not matched to a gene.

This clone is medium-sized. The chain combines TRBV5-6 with TRBJ1-2; 8 nucleotides agree with TRBD1. J gave up 1 base and V 6 bases, and 5 bases lay outside the gene matches. Germline V gives CDR1 SGHDT, CDR2 YYEEEE. This CDR3 is built from 14 residues. DNA of the CDR3: TGTGCCAGCATCCTTGACAGGGGTAACTATGGCTACACCTTC. Amino acid sequence: CASILDRGNYGYTF.

This clone has at least ten counts. The rearrangement links TRBV7-9 to TRBJ1-4; D unclear. This CDR3 is 13 amino acids long. Between the trimmed V and J ends, which lost 5 bases and 0 bases, there was a span of 4 bases. Germline V gene data show CDR1 as SEHNR and CDR2 as FQNEAQ (reference sequence). The CDR3 DNA reads as TGTGCCAGCAGCACGACAACTAATGAAAAACTGTTTTTT. Protein product: CASSTTTNEKLFF.

The DNA for the CDR3 is TGTGCCACCAGTTTGTACGCAACTAATGAAAAACTGTTTTTT. This codes for CATSLYATNEKLFF. The chain is built from TRBV15 and TRBJ1-4, with unresolved D. V gave up 6 bases and J gave up 0 bases, with 8 bases separating them. The CDR3 sequence is 14 residues long. Germline V gene sequence: CDR1 LNHNV, CDR2 YYDKDF (reference sequence).

This rearrangement joins TRBV5-1 to TRBJ2-3, with 7 bases that match TRBD2. Germline CDR1 and CDR2: SGHRS and YFSETQ. Unmatched junction bases numbered 19, after V lost 3 bases and J lost 6 bases. This CDR3 contains 18 residues. DNA of the CDR3: TGCGCCAGCAGCTCCGGGGGAGGGCGGACAACCCTCGGGGATACGCAGTATTTT. Protein product: CASSSGGGRTTLGDTQYF.

This clone has only a few counts. This rearrangement joins TRBV29-1 to TRBJ2-7; 7 nucleotides match TRBD2. Germline V gene sequence: CDR1 SQVTM, CDR2 ANQGSEA. There are 12 residues in the CDR3. J lost 2 bases, V lost 5 bases, and 3 bases had no gene match. This CDR3 reads CSVRGGAYEQYF. Written as DNA, the CDR3 is TGCAGCGTTAGGGGAGGGGCCTACGAGCAGTACTTC.

This sequence joins TRBV6-5 and TRBJ2-7, with 7 positions matching TRBD2. This CDR3 is 15 amino acids long. Unmatched junction bases numbered 13, after V lost 6 bases and J lost 5 bases. Germline assignment: CDR1 MNHEY and CDR2 SVGAGI. CDR3 in amino acids: CASRYPSGGIHEQYF. Written as DNA, the CDR3 is TGTGCCAGCAGGTACCCCTCCGGGGGGATCCACGAGCAGTACTTC.

V usage is TRBV5-1 and J usage is TRBJ1-1; perhaps TRBD1 as D (5 bases). This CDR3 has 14 amino acids. With 5 bases removed from V and 11 bases from J, the gap between germline ends came to 22 bases. Germline lookup yields CDR1 SGHRS and CDR2 YFSETQ. The CDR3 DNA reads as TGCGCCAGCAGGAAGGTTGGGGGTGGGAGTCGGGCTTTCTTT. Its translation: CASRKVGGGSRAFF.

The V gene is TRBV19, the J gene TRBJ1-2, with TRBD1 identical over 7 bases. There are 12 residues in the CDR3. Trimming cost V 10 bases and J 6 bases; bases outside gene matches: 8. Germline loops: CDR1 LNHDA, CDR2 SQIVND (reference sequence). CDR3 DNA: TGTGCCACCTGGACAGGAGGAAATGGCTACACCTTC. Translation: CATWTGGNGYTF.

This clone was detected a few times. The chain links TRBV7-2 to TRBJ2-7, with D possibly being TRBD2 (6 bases). The germline V gene encodes CDR1 SGHTA and CDR2 FQGNSA. The CDR3 is 11 residues long. The V end lost 3 bases, the J end lost 12 bases, and 12 bases lay between the germline ends. The CDR3 DNA is TGTGCCAGCAGCTTGGAGGGCCGAGGGTACTTC. Protein: CASSLEGRGYF.

The CDR3 region is CASSFLGLAGGSTDTQYF. CDR3 bases: TGTGCCAGCAGTTTTCTCGGACTAGCGGGGGGAAGCACAGATACGCAGTATTTT. The rearrangement uses TRBV27 and TRBJ2-3; 14 nucleotides line up with TRBD2. This CDR3 has 18 residues. The germline V gene encodes CDR1 MNHEY and CDR2 SMNVEV (reference sequence). Trimming at V came to 3 bases and at J to 0 bases, leaving 5 bases not matched to a gene.